The rows below give T cell receptor beta chains drawn from one sample of a study of cytomegalovirus exposure and HLA in healthy donors. Clones were sequenced by immunoSEQ multiplex PCR, and TCRdb holds only the in-frame ones, with some missing. The sample lists some 190,000 clones, roughly 77% occurring once. Sequences were obtained from PBMCs. These receptors came from a woman aged 45-65 years in good health and CMV-seronegative. The CDR3 runs from the conserved cysteine through the conserved F or W. D genes are given only for firm matches. Clone size is shown for a subset of rows, as once, few, many or a class of expanded clone.

cdr3_nt cdr3_aa j_call d_call cdr3_length v_call clone_size
TGTGCCAGCACCGCGGGACAGGCCATAGGGGAGCTGTTTTTT CASTAGQAIGELFF TRBJ2-2 TRBD1 14 TRBV2 NA
TGCAGCGGGGTGGGGGGAATCGTGAACGAGCAGTACTTC CSGVGGIVNEQYF TRBJ2-7 NA 13 TRBV29-1 NA
TGCAGCGTTGATAACGTGGCGGGATATGGCTACACCTTC CSVDNVAGYGYTF TRBJ1-2 NA 13 TRBV29-1 NA
TGCGCCAGCAGCTTGGTGTGGGGCGCGGGGGAGCAGTACTTC CASSLVWGAGEQYF TRBJ2-7 NA 14 TRBV5-1 NA
TGTGCCAGCAGAAGACTAGACTTGAACACTGAAGCTTTCTTT CASRRLDLNTEAFF TRBJ1-1 NA 14 TRBV6-1 medium-sized
TGTGCCAGCCAGACAGACAACTATGGCTACACCTTC CASQTDNYGYTF TRBJ1-2 NA 12 TRBV28 NA
TGCGCCAGCAGCCAGAAAAGGGGGCTTAGCGGGGAGCTGTTTTTT CASSQKRGLSGELFF TRBJ2-2 TRBD1 15 TRBV4-1 NA
TGTGCCAGCAGTCGGACCCGGGACAGGGGCAACGAGCAGTACTTC CASSRTRDRGNEQYF TRBJ2-7 TRBD1 15 TRBV6-6 NA
TGTGCCAGCAGCTTGGCCAGGCGGGGAAAGACCCAGTACTTC CASSLARRGKTQYF TRBJ2-5 NA 14 TRBV5-6 once
TGTGCCAGCAACCGAGGGGGGGGGTCCTCCAATGAGCAGTTCTTC CASNRGGGSSNEQFF TRBJ2-1 NA 15 TRBV5-6 NA
TGTGCCAGCTATAGAAACAGGGAAAGTGGCTACACCTTC CASYRNRESGYTF TRBJ1-2 NA 13 TRBV2 few
TGCGCCAGCAGCTTATCCGGGGGAGACACTGAAGCTTTCTTT CASSLSGGDTEAFF TRBJ1-1 NA 14 TRBV5-1 NA
TGTGCCACCAGCAGAGATAGGGGGGGTTGGGAAAAACTGTTTTTT CATSRDRGGWEKLFF TRBJ1-4 NA 15 TRBV15 once
TGTGCCAGCAGGTTAAGAGGCTACAATGAGCAGTTCTTC CASRLRGYNEQFF TRBJ2-1 NA 13 TRBV27 NA
TGTGCCAGCAGTGGTCCTGGACAGGGGGCGAATCAGCCCCAGCATTTT CASSGPGQGANQPQHF TRBJ1-5 TRBD1 16 TRBV6-1 NA
TGTGCCAGCAGCCCGACAGGGGACGAGCAGTACTTC CASSPTGDEQYF TRBJ2-7 TRBD1 12 TRBV7-6 NA
TGCGCCAGCAGACCCGGACAGGTGAACACTGAAGCTTTCTTT CASRPGQVNTEAFF TRBJ1-1 TRBD1 14 TRBV5-1 many
TGTGCCAGTACTCGGACTAGCGGGAGAGGAGAGACCCAGTACTTC CASTRTSGRGETQYF TRBJ2-5 TRBD2 15 TRBV19 NA
TGCAGCGTTGAAGCTAGCACAGATACGCAGTATTTT CSVEASTDTQYF TRBJ2-3 NA 12 TRBV29-1 NA
TGTGCCAGTAGGCCCAGGTTCTACTATGGCTACACCTTC CASRPRFYYGYTF TRBJ1-2 NA 13 TRBV19 NA
TGTGCCAGTAGTATAGATGGCACCCTCTACGAGCAGTACTTC CASSIDGTLYEQYF TRBJ2-7 NA 14 TRBV19 NA